These 22 T cell receptor beta chains were sequenced from one sample in a study of shared clonotypes between healthy human individuals. Terminally differentiated effector memory CD45RA+ cells were excluded by CCR7 positive selection of CD45RO-negative cells. Here immunoSEQ multiplex PCR was the method, and the copy in TCRdb shows in-frame clones only, minus some. This sample has about 2.2 million clones, with more than 85% found just once. Material for sequencing was naive CD8+ T cells from PBMCs. Receptors originate from a man younger than 35 in good health. Some clones in this sample may be carry-over from other donors' samples.

The V and J genes are TRBV7-3 and TRBJ2-3, with a possible D match to TRBD1 (7 bases). The CDR3 spans 16 residues. The V and J ends lost 5 bases and 0 bases respectively, with 15 bases between them. Germline V CDR1 and CDR2: SGHTA, FQGTGA. Here the CDR3 DNA reads TGTGCCAGCAGCCCGATGCGGGGACAGAGCACAGATACGCAGTATTTT. Encoded protein: CASSPMRGQSTDTQYF.

The rearrangement links TRBV27 to TRBJ2-1, with 10 bases aligning to TRBD2. The CDR3 has 17 amino acids. CDR1 is MNHEY, CDR2 SMNVEV, per germline (reference sequence). The ends lost 5 bases at V and 10 bases at J; junction bases unmatched: 17. The chain's CDR3 is CASSPSLAGPPMQEQFF. Written as DNA, the CDR3 is TGTGCCAGCAGTCCCTCACTAGCGGGGCCCCCAATGCAAGAGCAGTTCTTC.

The rearrangement links TRBV5-6 to TRBJ2-7, with D perhaps TRBD1 (6 bases). The V end lost 0 bases, the J end lost 6 bases, and 16 bases lay between the germline ends. The CDR3 length is 15 residues. Per the germline V gene, CDR1 is SGHDT and CDR2 is YYEEEE. This chain's CDR3 is CASSLERPGAREQYF. The CDR3 DNA is TGTGCCAGCAGCTTGGAGAGGCCAGGGGCACGCGAGCAGTACTTC.

The genes are TRBV28 and TRBJ2-4; D is unresolved. Trimming took 6 bases from V and 7 from J, leaving 16 bases between them. CDR3 length: 14 amino acids. The germline CDR1 and CDR2 sequences are MDHEN and SYDVKM. CDR3 region: CASSPTGYANIQYF. DNA for the CDR3: TGTGCCAGCAGCCCGACTGGCTACGCTAACATTCAGTACTTC. Looking up the rest from reference TRBV28 and TRBJ2-4 gives the full variable domain: DVKVTQSSRYLVKRTGEKVFLECVQDMDHENMFWYRQDPGLGLRLIYFSYDVKMKEKGDIPEGYSVSREKKERFSLILESASTNQTSMYLCASSPTGYANIQYFGAGTRLSVL.

The chain links TRBV2 to TRBJ2-3, with a possible D match to TRBD2 (5 bases). CDR1 SNHLY and CDR2 FYNNEI come from the germline V gene. V lost 3 bases and J 3 bases, leaving 10 bases between the germline ends. The CDR3 runs 14 residues. In nucleotides, the CDR3 is TGTGCCAGCAGTGACCCGAGACTAACAGATACGCAGTATTTT. It codes for CASSDPRLTDTQYF.

This chain connects TRBV10-3 to TRBJ2-7, with 8 bases identical to TRBD1. Germline loops: CDR1 ENHRY, CDR2 SYGVKD. The trim removed 10 bases at V and 0 bases at J, leaving 8 bases unmatched. The CDR3 has 14 residues. The DNA for the CDR3 is TGTGCCACTATCCGGGACAGGAGCTCCTACGAGCAGTACTTC. Translating gives CATIRDRSSYEQYF.

V usage is TRBV7-8 and J usage is TRBJ2-3; TRBD1 or TRBD2 may be the D gene (5 bases each). The CDR3 has 19 residues. Germline V CDR1 and CDR2: SGHVS, FQNEAQ. Trimming pared 3 bases from V and 2 bases from J, leaving 24 bases between. The chain's CDR3 is CASSFAFTGHERDTDTQYF. The CDR3 coding sequence is TGTGCCAGCAGCTTTGCCTTCACGGGGCATGAAAGAGACACAGATACGCAGTATTTT.

The rearrangement uses TRBV7-2 and TRBJ2-1; 7 nucleotides match TRBD2. CDR1 is SGHTA, CDR2 FQGNSA, per germline. The CDR3 spans 15 residues. The junction had 8 bases not matched to a gene; V was cut back by 5 bases and J by 4 bases. The CDR3 spells CASSPGDYAYNEQFF. The CDR3 nucleotides are TGTGCCAGCAGCCCGGGGGACTATGCTTACAATGAGCAGTTCTTC.

The V and J genes are TRBV28 and TRBJ1-1; possibly TRBD1 for D (6 bases). CDR1 MDHEN and CDR2 SYDVKM come from the germline V gene. The CDR3 sequence is 17 residues long. Deletions cut 3 bases from V and 1 base from J, with 18 bases between. The CDR3 DNA reads as TGTGCCAGCAGTTTGCTTTCCTTTGGGGGGCGGAACACTGAAGCTTTCTTT. Its translation: CASSLLSFGGRNTEAFF.

The rearrangement uses TRBV7-8 and TRBJ2-7; a possible D gene is TRBD2 (7 bases). Germline CDR1 reads SGHVS; CDR2 reads FQNEAQ. The CDR3 consists of 16 residues. V lost 4 bases and J lost 0, with 16 bases in between. The CDR3, as DNA: TGTGCCAGCAGCTCCCCGGGGAGGGGGTTCTCCTACGAGCAGTACTTC. It yields the protein CASSSPGRGFSYEQYF.

The chain has TRBV15 and TRBJ2-1, with TRBD2 matching over 10 bases. Germline CDR1 and CDR2: LNHNV and YYDKDF (reference sequence). V trimming: 9 bases; J trimming: 0 bases; junction bases outside the gene matches: 5. The CDR3 loop spans 15 amino acids. CDR3 coding DNA: TGTGCCACAAGGACTAGCGGAAGCTCCTACAATGAGCAGTTCTTC. Residues: CATRTSGSSYNEQFF.

The gene calls are TRBV28 and TRBJ2-2; D not resolved. Germline CDR1 and CDR2: MDHEN and SYDVKM. The CDR3 extends over 17 amino acids. The germline V and J ends were trimmed by 3 bases and 0 bases, with 14 bases remaining between them. The CDR3, as DNA: TGTGCCAGCAGTTTGATCAGGCCCAAGCCGAACACCGGGGAGCTGTTTTTT. It encodes CASSLIRPKPNTGELFF.

The chain has TRBV7-6 and TRBJ2-5; D is possibly TRBD2 (5 bases). V was clipped by 7 bases and J by 1 base, with 19 bases between them. This CDR3 is built from 16 residues. Per germline, CDR1 SGHVS and CDR2 FNYEAQ. The CDR3 DNA reads as TGTGCCAGCAACCCCCTTCGGGCGGGCCCCCAAGAGACCCAGTACTTC. It specifies CASNPLRAGPQETQYF.

The chain couples TRBV10-2 to TRBJ1-1; the D gene is possibly TRBD1 (5 bases). Germline assignment: CDR1 WSHSY and CDR2 SAAADI. Trimming removed 0 bases from V and 4 bases from J, with 18 bases in between. CDR3 length equals 17 residues. CDR3 in amino acids: CASSESRRRARGTEAFF. The CDR3 DNA is TGCGCCAGCAGTGAGTCACGGCGTCGGGCTAGGGGCACTGAAGCTTTCTTT.

The V gene is TRBV27, the J gene TRBJ2-1; 14 positions agree with TRBD2. The CDR3 length is 17 residues. CDR1 is MNHEY, CDR2 SMNVEV, per germline (reference sequence). With 3 bases clipped from V and 9 bases from J, the junction kept 10 bases outside the gene matches. In DNA, the CDR3 is TGTGCCAGCAGTTTTTTCGGGACTAGCGGGAGAGGGGGTGAGCAGTTCTTC. This translates into CASSFFGTSGRGGEQFF.

The V call is TRBV4-1, the J call TRBJ2-7; D remains unclear. In germline, CDR1 is MGHRA, CDR2 YSYEKL. There are 15 residues in the CDR3. Trimming removed 1 base from V and 4 bases from J, with 14 bases in between. The CDR3 here is CASSQGRQIPYEQYF. The CDR3 DNA follows: TGCGCCAGCAGCCAAGGACGCCAGATTCCATACGAGCAGTACTTC.

Worth noting for this clone: The sample contains more than one DNA sequence encoding this CDR3. The chain combines TRBV27 with TRBJ1-2; a weak D match, TRBD1 (5 bases). The CDR3 is made up of 13 amino acids. Trimming stripped 3 bases from V and 5 bases from J, with 10 bases between. CDR1 and CDR2 from the germline V gene are MNHEY and SMNVEV (reference sequence). The CDR3 loop reads CASSFGQGYGYTF. The CDR3 DNA is TGTGCCAGCAGTTTTGGGCAGGGTTATGGCTACACCTTC.

The chain is built from TRBV5-5 and TRBJ2-5, with 7 nucleotides matching TRBD2. The CDR3 loop spans 15 amino acids. Germline-derived CDR1 and CDR2 are SGHKS and YYEKEE (reference sequence). V lost 0 bases to trimming and J lost 5 bases; unmatched junction nucleotides: 7. DNA of the CDR3: TGTGCCAGCAGCTTGGTTCGGGAGGAGCCGGAGACCCAGTACTTC. Protein product: CASSLVREEPETQYF.

The V call is TRBV2, the J call TRBJ2-1, with D uncertain. V lost 4 bases and J lost 7, with 11 bases in between. The CDR3 has 13 amino acids. In germline, CDR1 is SNHLY, CDR2 FYNNEI. CDR3 amino acids: CASSGYTENEQFF. The CDR3 coding sequence is TGTGCCAGCAGTGGGTATACAGAGAATGAGCAGTTCTTC. The variable domain in full, completed from reference TRBV2 and TRBJ2-1, reads EPEVTQTPSHQVTQMGQEVILRCVPISNHLYFYWYRQILGQKVEFLVSFYNNEISEKSEIFDDQFSVERPDGSNFTLKIRSTKLEDSAMYFCASSGYTENEQFFGPGTRLTVL.

The V call is TRBV7-3, the J call TRBJ2-3; no clear D gene. Germline loops: CDR1 SGHTA, CDR2 FQGTGA. V dropped 2 bases and J dropped 4 bases, with 7 bases sitting between them. The CDR3 is 13 residues long. The CDR3 region is CASSLSPADTQYF. Written as DNA, the CDR3 is TGTGCCAGCAGCTTATCTCCAGCAGATACGCAGTATTTT.

V gene TRBV5-4 combines with J gene TRBJ2-3, with D possibly matching TRBD2 (5 bases). Germline-derived CDR1 and CDR2 are SGHNT and YYREEE (reference sequence). The V gene lost 2 bases and the J gene lost 2 bases, with 9 bases spanning the gap. This CDR3 spans 14 amino acids. This chain's CDR3 is CASSFGSITDTQYF. The CDR3 region has the DNA TGTGCCAGCAGCTTTGGGAGCATCACAGATACGCAGTATTTT.

In the case of this clone: The sample carries other DNA sequences with the same CDR3. V usage is TRBV29-1 and J usage is TRBJ1-2; tentative D call: TRBD1 (6 bases). V lost 1 base to trimming and J lost 3 bases, with 9 bases between them. Germline V gene sequence: CDR1 SQVTM, CDR2 ANQGSEA. The CDR3 has 13 residues. In DNA form, the CDR3 reads TGCAGCGTTGAAGGGGGGCGCGACTATGGCTACACCTTC. It encodes CSVEGGRDYGYTF. The whole variable domain, remainder taken from reference TRBV29-1 and TRBJ1-2, is SAVISQKPSRDICQRGTSLTIQCQVDSQVTMMFWYRQQPGQSLTLIATANQGSEATYESGFVIDKFPISRPNLTFSTLTVSNMSPEDSSIYLCSVEGGRDYGYTFGSGTRLTVV.